One sample yielded the 20 T cell receptor beta chains listed below, sequenced in a study of cytomegalovirus exposure and HLA in healthy donors. The PCR ran on 60 Vbeta and 13 Jbeta primers. Sequencing used immunoSEQ multiplex PCR; TCRdb keeps in-frame clones, though not all of them. Found here are more than 70,000 clones, approximately 80% of them singletons; the top ten hold approximately 5%. The specimen was PBMCs. Receptor source: a man under 40 in good health and CMV-seropositive.

This clone appeared once. The genes are TRBV19 and TRBJ2-1; 7 bases match TRBD2. The germline CDR1 and CDR2 sequences are LNHDA and SQIVND (reference sequence). The V and J ends lost 6 bases and 8 bases, in that order; junction bases with no gene match: 7. The CDR3 totals 13 residues. CDR3 sequence reads: CASSGRPADEQFF. The CDR3 bases are TGTGCCAGTAGCGGGAGGCCGGCGGATGAGCAGTTCTTC.

The CDR3 DNA follows: TGTGCCAGTAGTATCCCCTGGGAGCAGTACGTC. Translating it yields CASSIPWEQYV. This rearrangement joins TRBV19 to TRBJ2-7; D call uncertain. Germline assignment: CDR1 LNHDA and CDR2 SQIVND (reference sequence). There are 11 residues in the CDR3. V was shortened by 3 bases and J by 7 bases, with 7 bases between the two germline ends.

The chain joins TRBV4-1 to TRBJ1-2; tentative D call: TRBD1 (5 bases). V shed 4 bases and J shed 1 base, with 10 bases lying between them. Germline lookup yields CDR1 MGHRA and CDR2 YSYEKL. The CDR3 has 14 amino acids. Here the CDR3 reads CASSRGASNYGYTF. For the CDR3, the DNA is TGCGCCAGCAGCCGGGGCGCGAGTAACTATGGCTACACCTTC.

The chain employs TRBV19 and TRBJ1-3; D is undetermined. The CDR3 spans 14 residues. With 1 base removed from V and 0 bases from J, the gap between germline ends came to 4 bases. Germline values: CDR1 LNHDA, CDR2 SQIVND (reference sequence). The CDR3 nucleotides read TGTGCCAGTAGTATAGGGAGCTCTGGAAACACCATATATTTT. Amino acid sequence: CASSIGSSGNTIYF.

This chain joins TRBV2 and TRBJ2-3; possible D gene TRBD1, 6 bases. The length of the CDR3 is 14 residues. Germline CDR1 reads SNHLY; CDR2 reads FYNNEI. Trimming left V 8 bases short and J 3 bases short, with 15 bases between. The CDR3 bases are TGTGCCAGCGGAGTTGACAGGCTGACAGATACGCAGTATTTT. Its protein product is CASGVDRLTDTQYF.

The CDR3 protein is CASSLGGLSGELFF. The CDR3 nucleotides are TGTGCCAGCAGCTTAGGGGGACTGTCAGGGGAGCTGTTTTTT. The V call is TRBV7-9, the J call TRBJ2-2; D perhaps matches TRBD2 (6 bases). In germline, CDR1 is SEHNR, CDR2 FQNEAQ (reference sequence). V was cut by 1 base and J by 8 bases, with 11 bases left in between. CDR3 length: 14 amino acids.

This clone was seen more than once but under ten times. The chain has TRBV6-6 and TRBJ1-2, with 10 nucleotides matching TRBD1. The CDR3 consists of 14 residues. Germline-derived CDR1 and CDR2 are MNHNY and SVGAGI (reference sequence). V shed 7 bases and J 8 bases; nucleotides not matched to a gene: 10. The CDR3 is CASTKLTGGGGYTF. CDR3 sequence (DNA): TGTGCCAGCACCAAATTGACAGGGGGCGGAGGCTACACCTTC.

The chain has TRBV7-9 and TRBJ2-5; perhaps TRBD1 as D (6 bases). The ends were cut back, 1 base at V and 1 base at J, with 10 bases in the middle. CDR1 and CDR2 (germline): SEHNR, FQNEAQ (reference sequence). CDR3 length: 15 amino acids. The CDR3 DNA sequence: TGTGCCAGCAGCTTAGGTGAGGGGGTCCAAGAGACCCAGTACTTC. Translated, it gives CASSLGEGVQETQYF.

This clone is a singleton in its sample. CDR3 region: CASSGGGNQPQHF. The CDR3, as DNA: TGCGCCAGCAGTGGTGGAGGCAATCAGCCCCAGCATTTT. This chain joins TRBV10-2 and TRBJ1-5; D is ambiguous. CDR3 length: 13 amino acids. The V end lost 4 bases, the J end lost 2 bases, and 6 bases lay between the germline ends. Germline CDR1 reads WSHSY; CDR2 reads SAAADI.

The count of this clone is one. CDR3 bases: TGTGCCAGGGCACCGATGGGCAAACGATCCTACGAGCAGTACTTC. Its protein product is CARAPMGKRSYEQYF. The rearrangement joins TRBV19 to TRBJ2-7; the D is unclear. From germline, CDR1 is LNHDA and CDR2 SQIVND (reference sequence). V shed 9 bases and J shed 1 base, with 19 bases lying between them. The CDR3 spans 15 residues.

V gene TRBV5-4 combines with J gene TRBJ2-5; 10 nucleotides align to TRBD2. The CDR3 consists of 17 residues. The germline V gene encodes CDR1 SGHNT and CDR2 YYREEE (reference sequence). Trimming removed 3 bases from V and 6 bases from J; junction bases left unmatched: 14. CDR3 amino acids: CASSSRAGGPVRQTQYF. The CDR3 coding sequence is TGTGCCAGCAGCTCCAGAGCGGGAGGGCCAGTAAGACAGACCCAGTACTTC. Together with reference TRBV5-4 and TRBJ2-5, the CDR3 gives the full variable domain: ETGVTQSPTHLIKTRGQQVTLRCSSQSGHNTVSWYQQALGQGPQFIFQYYREEENGRGNFPPRFSGLQFPNYSSELNVNALELDDSALYLCASSSRAGGPVRQTQYFGPGTRLLVL.

CDR3 coding DNA: TGTGCCACCCGAAAGGAGGCGGACTATGGCTACACCTTC. This encodes CATRKEADYGYTF. The chain uses TRBV19 and TRBJ1-2, with unresolved D. Trimming stripped 10 bases from V and 3 bases from J, with 15 bases between. The CDR3 extends over 13 amino acids. The germline V gene has CDR1 LNHDA and CDR2 SQIVND (reference sequence).

The gene calls are TRBV5-5 and TRBJ1-1; TRBD1 matches at 7 bases. The CDR3 runs to 16 residues. The J segment lost 0 bases and the V segment lost 0 bases, leaving 5 bases of the junction unmatched. The germline gives CDR1 SGHKS, CDR2 YYEKEE (reference sequence). CDR3 DNA: TGTGCCAGCAGCTTGGCGGCAGGGGGGATGAACACTGAAGCTTTCTTT. It specifies CASSLAAGGMNTEAFF.

The gene calls are TRBV25-1 and TRBJ2-3; TRBD2 matches 11 bases. This CDR3 has 15 residues. V lost 5 bases, J lost 15 bases, and 16 bases stayed unmatched. Germline CDR1 and CDR2: MGHDK and SYGVNS. CDR3 amino acids: CASSSATGTSGRGYF. The DNA of the CDR3 is TGTGCCAGCAGTTCCGCGACCGGGACTAGCGGACGAGGTTATTTT.

The V gene is TRBV5-1, the J gene TRBJ1-1; 8 nucleotides match TRBD1. Germline-derived CDR1 and CDR2 are SGHRS and YFSETQ. The CDR3 length is 14 residues. J lost 5 bases, V lost 5 bases, and 8 bases had no gene match. This CDR3 is CASSYDRGKTEAFF. The CDR3 DNA is TGCGCCAGCAGTTATGACAGGGGAAAGACTGAAGCTTTCTTT.

V is TRBV5-1 and J is TRBJ2-7; 9 positions agree with TRBD2. The germline V gene has CDR1 SGHRS and CDR2 YFSETQ. V shed 5 bases and J 5 bases; nucleotides not matched to a gene: 8. The CDR3 sequence is 14 residues long. CDR3 DNA: TGCGCCAGCAGGGAAGCGGGAGGAAGGAACGAGCAGTACTTC. As protein: CASREAGGRNEQYF.

The chain joins TRBV27 to TRBJ1-1, with unresolved D. CDR1 is MNHEY, CDR2 SMNVEV, per germline (reference sequence). V was shortened by 3 bases and J by 3 bases, with 11 bases between the two germline ends. The length of the CDR3 is 14 residues. The CDR3, as DNA: TGTGCCAGCAGTTTTGACCTCGGGGACACTGAAGCTTTCTTT. It yields the protein CASSFDLGDTEAFF.

A remark on this clone: The sample contains more than one DNA sequence encoding this CDR3. The rearrangement joins TRBV6-5 to TRBJ1-1; D not certain. V shed 6 bases and J shed 8 bases, with 19 bases lying between them. The CDR3 contains 14 residues. Germline V lookup: CDR1 MNHEY, CDR2 SVGAGI. The CDR3 DNA follows: TGTGCCAGCAGGTCTCCACTGGCAGGCACCGAAGCTTTCTTT. It codes for CASRSPLAGTEAFF.

V usage is TRBV6-1 and J usage is TRBJ1-4; 7 nucleotides agree with TRBD1. V lost 6 bases and J lost 7; bases outside the gene matches: 5. The CDR3 sequence is 13 residues long. Germline V gene data show CDR1 as MNHNS and CDR2 as SASEGT. Written as DNA, the CDR3 is TGTGCCAGCAGACAGGGGTTGGGTGAAAAACTGTTTTTT. It specifies CASRQGLGEKLFF.

This clone was counted a few times. The V gene is TRBV7-2, the J gene TRBJ2-7; D is perhaps TRBD1 (6 bases). CDR3 length equals 13 residues. Trimming removed 5 bases from V and 4 bases from J, with 12 bases in between. Germline V gene lookup returns CDR1 SGHTA and CDR2 FQGNSA. CDR3 nucleotides: TGTGCCAGCAGCGGGGGCCCAGGTTACGAGCAGTACGTC. It yields the protein CASSGGPGYEQYV.